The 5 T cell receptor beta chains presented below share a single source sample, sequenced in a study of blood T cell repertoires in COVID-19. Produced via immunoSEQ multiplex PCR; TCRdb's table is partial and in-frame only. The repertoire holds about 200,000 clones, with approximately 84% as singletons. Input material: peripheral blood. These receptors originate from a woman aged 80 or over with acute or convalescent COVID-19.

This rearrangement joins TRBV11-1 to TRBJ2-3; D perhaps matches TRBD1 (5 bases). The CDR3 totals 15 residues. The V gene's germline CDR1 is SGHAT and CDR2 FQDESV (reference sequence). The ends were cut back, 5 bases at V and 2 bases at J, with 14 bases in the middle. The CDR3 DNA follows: TGTGCCAGCAGCCCCATGGGGCAGGACACAGATACGCAGTATTTT. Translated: CASSPMGQDTDTQYF. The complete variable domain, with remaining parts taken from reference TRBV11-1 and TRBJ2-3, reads EAEVAQSPRYKITEKSQAVAFWCDPISGHATLYWYRQILGQGPELLVQFQDESVVDDSQLPKDRFSAERLKGVDSTLKIQPAELGDSAMYLCASSPMGQDTDTQYFGPGTRLTVL.

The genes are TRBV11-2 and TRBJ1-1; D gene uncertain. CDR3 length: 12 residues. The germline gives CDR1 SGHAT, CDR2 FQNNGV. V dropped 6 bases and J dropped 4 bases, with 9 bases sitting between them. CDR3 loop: CASRGGGTEAFF. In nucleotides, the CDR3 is TGTGCCAGCAGAGGAGGTGGCACTGAAGCTTTCTTT.

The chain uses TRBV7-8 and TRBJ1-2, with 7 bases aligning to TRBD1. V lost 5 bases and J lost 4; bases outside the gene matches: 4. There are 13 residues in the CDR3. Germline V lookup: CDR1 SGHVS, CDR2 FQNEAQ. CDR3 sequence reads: CASSPRGSYGYTF. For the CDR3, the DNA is TGTGCCAGCAGCCCCAGGGGGTCCTATGGCTACACCTTC. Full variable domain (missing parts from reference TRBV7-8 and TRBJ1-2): GAGVSQSPRYKVAKRGQDVALRCDPISGHVSLFWYQQALGQGPEFLTYFQNEAQLDKSGLPSDRFFAERPEGSVSTLKIQRTQQEDSAVYLCASSPRGSYGYTFGSGTRLTVV.

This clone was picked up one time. CDR3 sequence reads: CASSQGSGDTQYF. DNA of the CDR3: TGTGCCAGCAGCCAAGGTTCGGGGGATACGCAGTATTTT. The gene calls are TRBV3-1 (or the pseudogene TRBV3-2) and TRBJ2-3; TRBD2 might be the D (5 bases). The V gene's germline CDR1 is LGHDT and CDR2 YNNKEL (reference sequence). This CDR3 has 13 amino acids. The ends were cut back, 1 base at V and 6 bases at J, with 8 bases in the middle.

The CDR3: CASSRTGSTEAFF. The CDR3 coding sequence is TGTGCCAGCAGTCGTACAGGGAGTACTGAAGCTTTCTTT. The chain links TRBV6-5 to TRBJ1-1, with D perhaps TRBD1 (6 bases). Germline V CDR1 and CDR2: MNHEY, SVGAGI. The CDR3 length is 13 residues. The V and J ends lost 5 bases and 5 bases respectively, with 12 bases between them.